The TCR beta chain described here comes from a study of cytomegalovirus exposure and HLA in healthy donors. Study results and limitations: Rare TCR sequences predominated, though certain public TCRs were found in many donors.

These donors were members of the roughly 120-subject validation cohort, a group separate from the roughly 670-subject first cohort. Details on this clone: What it recognizes is unknown.

Germline CDR1 and CDR2: SGHNT and YENEEA. This CDR3 spans 17 amino acids. The V gene lost 5 bases and the J gene lost 5 bases, with 24 bases spanning the gap. Clones were sequenced by immunoSEQ multiplex PCR, and TCRdb holds only the in-frame ones, with some missing. The table lists under 200,000 clones, roughly 89% of them singletons. The V and J genes are TRBV11-3 and TRBJ2-5; D might be TRBD2 (7 bases). The receptor's source is a young man in good health and CMV-seropositive. Sequencing was carried out using PBMCs. The CDR3 nucleotides are TGTGCCAGCAGCAAGCGGTCTTGGTACAGGGAGGGGGAGACCCAGTACTTC. Residues: CASSKRSWYREGETQYF.